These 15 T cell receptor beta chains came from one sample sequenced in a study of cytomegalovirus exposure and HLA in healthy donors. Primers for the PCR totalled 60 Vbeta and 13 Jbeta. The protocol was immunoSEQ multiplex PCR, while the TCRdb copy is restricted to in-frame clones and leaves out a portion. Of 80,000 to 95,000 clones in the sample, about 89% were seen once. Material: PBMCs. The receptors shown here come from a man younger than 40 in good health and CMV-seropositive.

CDR3 sequence reads: CSVDGLAAYNEQFF. DNA for the CDR3: TGCAGCGTTGATGGACTAGCGGCCTACAATGAGCAGTTCTTC. This chain joins TRBV29-1 and TRBJ2-1; 10 nucleotides line up with TRBD2. Germline V CDR1 and CDR2: SQVTM, ANQGSEA. CDR3 length: 14 residues. Germline trimming cut 3 bases from V and 2 bases from J; bases unmatched to any gene: 1.

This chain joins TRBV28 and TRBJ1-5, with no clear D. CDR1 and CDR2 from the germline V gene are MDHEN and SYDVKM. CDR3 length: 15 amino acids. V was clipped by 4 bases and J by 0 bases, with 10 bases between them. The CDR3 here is CASSSRRYSNQPQHF. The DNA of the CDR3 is TGTGCCAGCAGTTCTCGCAGATATAGCAATCAGCCCCAGCATTTT.

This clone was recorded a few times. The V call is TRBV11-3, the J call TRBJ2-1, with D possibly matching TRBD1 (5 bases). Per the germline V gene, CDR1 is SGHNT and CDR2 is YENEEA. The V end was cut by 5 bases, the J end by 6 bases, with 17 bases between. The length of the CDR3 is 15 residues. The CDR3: CASSPRAGPVNEQFF. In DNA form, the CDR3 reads TGTGCCAGCAGCCCCCGGGCAGGGCCGGTCAATGAGCAGTTCTTC.

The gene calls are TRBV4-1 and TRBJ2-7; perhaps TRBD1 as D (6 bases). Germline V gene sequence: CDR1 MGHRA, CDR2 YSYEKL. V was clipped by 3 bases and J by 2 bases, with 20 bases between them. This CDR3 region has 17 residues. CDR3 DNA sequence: TGCGCCAGCAGCCACCTACCGAGGCAGGACAGAACCTACGAGCAGTACTTC. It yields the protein CASSHLPRQDRTYEQYF.

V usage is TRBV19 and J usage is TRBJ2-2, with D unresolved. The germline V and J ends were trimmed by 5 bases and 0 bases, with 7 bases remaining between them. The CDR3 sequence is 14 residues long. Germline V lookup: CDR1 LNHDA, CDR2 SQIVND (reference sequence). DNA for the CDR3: TGTGCCAGTAGTGGCAGGACGAACACCGGGGAGCTGTTTTTT. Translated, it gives CASSGRTNTGELFF.

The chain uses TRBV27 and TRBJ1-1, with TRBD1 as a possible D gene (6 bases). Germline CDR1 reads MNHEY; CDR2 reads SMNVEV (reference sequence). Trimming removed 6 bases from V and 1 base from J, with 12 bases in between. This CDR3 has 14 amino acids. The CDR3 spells CASRRTEANTEAFF. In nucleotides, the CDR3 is TGTGCCAGCAGGCGGACAGAAGCGAACACTGAAGCTTTCTTT.

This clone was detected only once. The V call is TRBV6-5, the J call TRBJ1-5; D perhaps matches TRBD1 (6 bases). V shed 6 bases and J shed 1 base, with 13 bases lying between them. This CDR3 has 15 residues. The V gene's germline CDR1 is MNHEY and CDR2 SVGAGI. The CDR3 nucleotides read TGTGCCAGCAGAAGGGGGGGTGGGAGCAATCAGCCCCAGCATTTT. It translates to CASRRGGGSNQPQHF.

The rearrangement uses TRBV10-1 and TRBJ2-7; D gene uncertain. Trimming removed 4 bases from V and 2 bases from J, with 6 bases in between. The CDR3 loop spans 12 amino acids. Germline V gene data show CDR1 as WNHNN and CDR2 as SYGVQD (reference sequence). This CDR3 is CASSGATYEQYF. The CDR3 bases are TGCGCCAGCAGTGGGGCCACCTACGAGCAGTACTTC.

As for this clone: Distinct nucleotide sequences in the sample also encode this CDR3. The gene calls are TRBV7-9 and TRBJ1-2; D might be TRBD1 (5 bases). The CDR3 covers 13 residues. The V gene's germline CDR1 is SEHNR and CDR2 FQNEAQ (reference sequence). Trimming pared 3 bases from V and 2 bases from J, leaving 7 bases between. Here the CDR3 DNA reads TGTGCCAGCAGCTTGGGGCAGAACTATGGCTACACCTTC. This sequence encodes CASSLGQNYGYTF.

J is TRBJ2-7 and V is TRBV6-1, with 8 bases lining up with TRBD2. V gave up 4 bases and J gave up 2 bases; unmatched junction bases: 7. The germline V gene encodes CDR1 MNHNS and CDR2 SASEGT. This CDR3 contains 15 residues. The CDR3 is CASSAGTSGTYEQYF. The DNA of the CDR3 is TGTGCCAGCAGTGCAGGTACTAGCGGTACCTACGAGCAGTACTTC.

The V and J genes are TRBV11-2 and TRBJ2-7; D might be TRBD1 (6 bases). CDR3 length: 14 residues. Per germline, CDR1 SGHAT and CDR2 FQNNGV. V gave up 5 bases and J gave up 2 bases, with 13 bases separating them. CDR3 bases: TGTGCCAGCAGCCCTACACCAGGGGCCTACGAGCAGTACTTC. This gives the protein CASSPTPGAYEQYF.

CDR3 coding DNA: TGTGCCAGCAGCCTCGGACTTTCCGCGGATACGCAGTATTTT. Its protein is CASSLGLSADTQYF. The chain employs TRBV13 and TRBJ2-3; maybe TRBD2 (5 bases). Germline V CDR1 and CDR2: PRHDT, FYEKMQ (reference sequence). Deletions cut 5 bases from V and 6 bases from J, with 15 bases between. The CDR3 extends over 14 amino acids.

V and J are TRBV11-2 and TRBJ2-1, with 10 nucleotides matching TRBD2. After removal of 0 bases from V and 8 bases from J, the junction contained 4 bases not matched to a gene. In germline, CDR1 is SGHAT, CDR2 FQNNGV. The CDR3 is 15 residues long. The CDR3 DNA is TGTGCCAGCAGCTTAGACCTAGCGGGAGTCTATGAGCAGTTCTTC. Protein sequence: CASSLDLAGVYEQFF. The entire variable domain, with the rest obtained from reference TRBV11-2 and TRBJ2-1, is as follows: EAGVAQSPRYKIIEKRQSVAFWCNPISGHATLYWYQQILGQGPKLLIQFQNNGVVDDSQLPKDRFSAERLKGVDSTLKIQPAKLEDSAVYLCASSLDLAGVYEQFFGPGTRLTVL.

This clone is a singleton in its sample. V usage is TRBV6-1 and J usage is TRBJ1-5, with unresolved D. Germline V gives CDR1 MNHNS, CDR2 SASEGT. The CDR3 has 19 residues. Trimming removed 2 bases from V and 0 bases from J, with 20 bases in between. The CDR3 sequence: CASSERSRSGSLSNQPQHF. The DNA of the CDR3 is TGTGCCAGCAGTGAAAGGTCTCGGTCAGGCAGCCTTAGCAATCAGCCCCAGCATTTT.

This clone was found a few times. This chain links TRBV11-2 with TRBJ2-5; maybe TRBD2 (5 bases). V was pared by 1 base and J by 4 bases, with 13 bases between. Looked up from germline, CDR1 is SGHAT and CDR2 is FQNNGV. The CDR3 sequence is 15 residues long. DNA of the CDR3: TGTGCCAGCAGCTTAGGCCGGGGATTCCTAGAGACCCAGTACTTC. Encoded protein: CASSLGRGFLETQYF.